This record covers a single T cell receptor beta chain. Antigen unknown. The V gene lost 0 bases and the J gene lost 0 bases, with 8 bases spanning the gap. CDR1 is MGHDK and CDR2 is SYGVNS in the germline V gene. This CDR3 contains 16 residues. Methods used by the authors: ImmunoSEQ sequences covered only the junction and lacked quality scores; filtering therefore differed. Using immunoSEQ multiplex PCR, the repertoire was profiled, and TCRdb retains in-frame clones only, with some absent. V and J calls plus clone size are reproduced from that table; the DNA served to infer D and trimming. The sample lists approximately 1,500,000 clones, about 98% occurring once. The data originate from a study of shared clonotypes between healthy human individuals. Study-level points and caveats: Rarefaction curves obtained for sorted subsets showed sequencing incomplete despite large depth. Of the naive CD4 clonotypes, around 4.9% were shared across several donors. Naive subsets typically showed greater estimated richness than memory subsets.

The sequenced sample consisted of naive CD4+ T cells sorted from blood. Indicated subset: CD45RA+ positively selected. This rearrangement joins TRBV25-1 to TRBJ2-2, with D possibly TRBD1 on 5 matching bases. The receptor comes from a man aged 25-40 years in good health. The CDR3 bases are TGTGCCAGCAGTGAATACAGGGCTGCGAACACCGGGGAGCTGTTTTTT. This sequence encodes CASSEYRAANTGELFF. Together with reference TRBV25-1 and TRBJ2-2, the CDR3 gives the full variable domain: EADIYQTPRYLVIGTGKKITLECSQTMGHDKMYWYQQDPGMELHLIHYSYGVNSTEKGDLSSESTVSRIRTEHFPLTLESARPSHTSQYLCASSEYRAANTGELFFGEGSRLTVL.